One and the same sample provided the 29 T cell receptor beta chains below, sequenced in a study of blood T cell repertoires in COVID-19. Measured with immunoSEQ multiplex PCR; TCRdb has only the in-frame clones, and not every one. This table holds approximately 230,000 clones, 70% to 90% found once. Sequencing was done on a sample of peripheral blood. The receptors were gathered from a woman between 35 and 50 years old who had recovered from COVID-19.

This rearrangement joins TRBV5-1 to TRBJ1-6; 9 nucleotides agree with TRBD1. The CDR3 has 14 residues. The junction had 3 bases not matched to a gene; V was cut back by 5 bases and J by 6 bases. Germline CDR1 SGHRS, CDR2 YFSETQ. The CDR3: CASSWDRANSPLHF. CDR3 sequence (DNA): TGCGCCAGCAGTTGGGACAGGGCTAATTCACCCCTCCACTTT.

The chain links TRBV7-9 to TRBJ2-5; D might be TRBD1 (6 bases). V dropped 3 bases and J dropped 0 bases, with 14 bases sitting between them. This CDR3 region has 16 residues. Germline V gene sequence: CDR1 SEHNR, CDR2 FQNEAQ (reference sequence). CDR3 nucleotides: TGTGCCAGCAGCTTGACCGGGACAACGTACCAAGAGACCCAGTACTTC. Amino acid sequence: CASSLTGTTYQETQYF.

The chain combines TRBV12-3 or TRBV12-4 with TRBJ2-3, with D unclear. CDR3 size: 13 residues. With 11 bases removed from V and 2 bases from J, the gap between germline ends came to 14 bases. CDR3 sequence: CAVSVGFTDTQYF. CDR3 nucleotides: TGTGCCGTCAGCGTCGGGTTCACAGATACGCAGTATTTT.

The chain joins TRBV28 to TRBJ2-2, with TRBD2 matching over 8 bases. The V gene end was trimmed by 2 bases and the J gene end by 4 bases; junction bases not matched to a gene: 9. Germline assignment: CDR1 MDHEN and CDR2 SYDVKM. The CDR3 contains 17 residues. CDR3 DNA sequence: TGTGCCAGCAGTTTACCCAGCGGGGGCCTAACCACCGGGGAGCTGTTTTTT. It translates to CASSLPSGGLTTGELFF.

Details on this clone: Germline and junction disagree at one end, which may indicate a read error. The chain recombines TRBV7-9 with TRBJ2-5; 9 positions match TRBD2. Germline CDR1 is SEHNR and CDR2 is FQNEAQ (reference sequence). CDR3 size: 16 residues. The CDR3 region has the DNA TGTACCAGCAGCACTAGCGGGTGGGGCCTTCAAGAGACCCAGTACTTC. Residues: CTSSTSGWGLQETQYF.

The V call is TRBV4-2, the J call TRBJ2-2; the match to TRBD2 covers 12 bases. The CDR3 loop spans 18 amino acids. The V segment lost 1 base and the J segment 2 bases; nucleotides outside the gene matches: 5. The germline V gene encodes CDR1 LGHNA and CDR2 YNFKEQ. The CDR3 protein is CASSQGASGGVNTGELFF. CDR3 coding DNA: TGTGCCAGCAGCCAAGGGGCTAGCGGGGGGGTAAACACCGGGGAGCTGTTTTTT.

In this sample, this clone turned up once. The gene calls are TRBV28 and TRBJ1-2; D might be TRBD1 (5 bases). The CDR3 sequence is 15 residues long. V was trimmed by 4 bases and J by 7 bases, leaving 19 bases between them. Looked up from germline, CDR1 is MDHEN and CDR2 is SYDVKM. The CDR3 DNA follows: TGTGCCAGCAGTTCCGCCCTGGGGCTCCGGAGTGGCTACACCTTC. Protein: CASSSALGLRSGYTF.

This clone was found a few times. The J gene is TRBJ1-2, the V gene TRBV24-1; D remains unclear. The V gene lost 4 bases and the J gene lost 7 bases, with 6 bases spanning the gap. There are 11 residues in the CDR3. From germline, CDR1 is KGHDR and CDR2 SFDVKD. CDR3 in DNA: TGTGCCACCAGTGAGGGCCTTGGCTACACCTTC. Its translation is CATSEGLGYTF.

The genes are TRBV7-8 and TRBJ1-2, with 10 positions matching TRBD1. Germline values: CDR1 SGHVS, CDR2 FQNEAQ. This CDR3 is built from 17 residues. The junction had 10 bases not matched to a gene; V was cut back by 5 bases and J by 1 base. CDR3 nucleotides: TGTGCCAGCAGCCTGATCCGGGACAGGGGAAGTAACTATGGCTACACCTTC. Protein product: CASSLIRDRGSNYGYTF.

V usage is TRBV2 and J usage is TRBJ2-1; the match to TRBD2 covers 10 bases. Trimming cost V 6 bases and J 4 bases; bases outside gene matches: 6. CDR3 length: 15 residues. In germline, CDR1 is SNHLY, CDR2 FYNNEI. The CDR3 sequence: CASSAGTSAYNEQFF. The CDR3 DNA follows: TGTGCCAGCAGCGCCGGGACTAGCGCGTACAATGAGCAGTTCTTC.

This clone was seen only once. The genes are TRBV14 and TRBJ2-1; TRBD2 agrees at 13 bases. V lost 2 bases, J lost 0 bases, and 7 bases stayed unmatched. The CDR3 has 19 residues. CDR1 is SGHDN, CDR2 FVKESK, per germline. CDR3 bases: TGTGCCAGCAGCCAACGCGTGGGACTAGCGGGGAACTCCTACAATGAGCAGTTCTTC. The encoded protein is CASSQRVGLAGNSYNEQFF. Supplemented by reference TRBV14 and TRBJ2-1, the full variable domain reads EAGVTQFPSHSVIEKGQTVTLRCDPISGHDNLYWYRRVMGKEIKFLLHFVKESKQDESGMPNNRFLAERTGGTYSTLKVQPAELEDSGVYFCASSQRVGLAGNSYNEQFFGPGTRLTVL.

The chain joins TRBV7-2 to TRBJ2-1, with 11 bases lining up with TRBD2. J was trimmed by 5 bases and V by 3 bases; bases with no gene match: 3. Germline CDR1 and CDR2: SGHTA and FQGNSA. The CDR3 has 15 residues. CDR3 coding DNA: TGTGCCAGCAGCTTGACTAGCGGGACGCACAATGAGCAGTTCTTC. Amino acid sequence: CASSLTSGTHNEQFF.

The rearrangement links TRBV6-6 to TRBJ2-5, with TRBD2 matching over 7 bases. The length of the CDR3 is 14 residues. With V trimmed by 2 bases and J by 5 bases, 5 bases remained unmatched. From germline, CDR1 is MNHNY and CDR2 SVGAGI (reference sequence). In nucleotides, the CDR3 is TGTGCCAGCAGTTACCCGACTAGCAGGGAGACCCAGTACTTC. It yields the protein CASSYPTSRETQYF.

The chain has TRBV21-1 and TRBJ2-1; the table names TRBD1, a call not compared with the DNA. TRBV21-1 is labeled a pseudogene. The CDR3 is 15 amino acids. The CDR3 region is CASSKAVDRANEQFF. CDR3 DNA: TGTGCCAGCAGCAAAGCGGTGGACAGGGCTAATGAGCAGTTCTTC.

The chain links TRBV6-5 to TRBJ2-5, with TRBD1 identical over 11 bases. This CDR3 is built from 15 residues. V dropped 2 bases and J dropped 5; count of bases not matched to a gene: 4. Looked up from germline, CDR1 is MNHEY and CDR2 is SVGAGI. CDR3 sequence reads: CASSYGGTGGETQYF. CDR3 nucleotide sequence: TGTGCCAGCAGTTACGGTGGGACAGGGGGTGAGACCCAGTACTTC.

The gene calls are TRBV21-1 and TRBJ2-2; the DNA was not used to check the table's D call, TRBD1. TRBV21-1 is a pseudogene locus. The CDR3 extends over 15 amino acids. The CDR3 here is CASLNREEPTGELFF. CDR3 DNA sequence: TGTGCCAGCCTTAACAGGGAAGAGCCCACCGGGGAGCTGTTTTTT.

This clone showed up just once. The chain has TRBV7-3 and TRBJ1-2; D may be TRBD1 (5 bases). Germline loops: CDR1 SGHTA, CDR2 FQGTGA. The CDR3 is made up of 13 amino acids. V was clipped by 1 base and J by 8 bases, with 11 bases between them. In DNA, the CDR3 is TGTGCCAGCAGCTTAAATCCAGGGTACGGCTACACCTTC. Its translation: CASSLNPGYGYTF.

The V gene is TRBV2, the J gene TRBJ1-4; 7 nucleotides align to TRBD1. V lost 7 bases, J lost 8 bases, and 10 bases stayed unmatched. CDR3 length: 14 amino acids. Germline-derived CDR1 and CDR2 are SNHLY and FYNNEI. The DNA of the CDR3 is TGTGCCAGCACCAGACAGGGAGTACGCGAAAAACTGTTTTTT. Translation gives CASTRQGVREKLFF.

This chain connects TRBV3-1 (or the pseudogene TRBV3-2) to TRBJ1-4; tentative D call: TRBD1 (5 bases). The germline V gene encodes CDR1 LGHDT and CDR2 YNNKEL (reference sequence). The CDR3 is made up of 17 amino acids. V dropped 0 bases and J dropped 0 bases, with 11 bases sitting between them. CDR3 DNA: TGTGCCAGCAGCCAAGAACCGGGACTCGCAACTAATGAAAAACTGTTTTTT. The encoded protein is CASSQEPGLATNEKLFF.

The rearrangement uses TRBV7-9 and TRBJ2-6; TRBD1 matches at 7 bases. Trimming took 4 bases from V and 1 from J; bases not matched to a gene: 4. Germline V CDR1 and CDR2: SEHNR, FQNEAQ (reference sequence). The CDR3 covers 16 residues. The CDR3 DNA follows: TGTGCCAGCAGCTATCAGACAGGGTCTGGGGCCAACGTCCTGACTTTC. The encoded protein is CASSYQTGSGANVLTF.

The rearrangement joins TRBV12-5 to TRBJ1-5; 8 nucleotides align to TRBD1. This CDR3 contains 15 residues. CDR1 is LGHNT, CDR2 FRNRAP, per germline. The J segment lost 6 bases and the V segment lost 5 bases, leaving 9 bases of the junction unmatched. CDR3 sequence (DNA): TGTGCTAGTGGTGCGGGACAGGTTGGAAGTCAGCCCCAGCATTTT. Protein: CASGAGQVGSQPQHF.

V gene TRBV28 combines with J gene TRBJ2-7; unclear D gene. Per germline, CDR1 MDHEN and CDR2 SYDVKM. V lost 5 bases and J 1 base, leaving 21 bases between the germline ends. This CDR3 comprises 17 residues. The CDR3 reads CASSPHGPPIPSYEQYF. CDR3 sequence (DNA): TGTGCCAGCAGTCCCCATGGGCCGCCGATACCTTCCTACGAGCAGTACTTC.

The genes are TRBV19 and TRBJ1-2; weak D call: TRBD1 (6 bases). CDR3 length: 15 residues. V gave up 5 bases and J gave up 5 bases, with 18 bases separating them. CDR1 LNHDA and CDR2 SQIVND come from the germline V gene (reference sequence). The CDR3 loop is CASSWGGQNNYGYTF. For the CDR3, the DNA is TGTGCCAGTAGTTGGGGTGGACAGAATAATTATGGCTACACCTTC.

The chain carries TRBV30 and TRBJ2-7; possibly TRBD1 for D (6 bases). From germline, CDR1 is GTSNPN and CDR2 SVGIG (reference sequence). This CDR3 is built from 13 residues. Trimming left V 2 bases short and J 1 base short, with 9 bases between. The DNA of the CDR3 is TGTGCCTGGAGTAGCAGGGGTTCCTACGAGCAGTACTTC. It translates to CAWSSRGSYEQYF.

The J gene is TRBJ2-5, the V gene TRBV7-9, with TRBD2 matching 10 bases. V shed 3 bases, J shed 2 bases, and the junction held 12 bases outside the gene matches. Germline assignment: CDR1 SEHNR and CDR2 FQNEAQ (reference sequence). This CDR3 is built from 18 residues. DNA of the CDR3: TGTGCCAGCAGCTTCCGCAGTCCCACTAGCGGGGCTCAAGAGACCCAGTACTTC. Translated, it gives CASSFRSPTSGAQETQYF.

This clone appeared a single time. V usage is TRBV11-3 and J usage is TRBJ2-1; D is perhaps TRBD1 (7 bases). In germline, CDR1 is SGHNT, CDR2 YENEEA. Trimming cost V 5 bases and J 9 bases, with 26 bases left between them. The CDR3 is 17 residues long. CDR3 protein: CASSAHLGGEPGGEQFF. The CDR3 nucleotides are TGTGCCAGCAGCGCCCACTTGGGGGGAGAGCCAGGGGGTGAGCAGTTCTTC.

This clone has a handful of counts. The chain carries TRBV6-5 and TRBJ1-2, with a possible D match to TRBD1 (6 bases). Germline-derived CDR1 and CDR2 are MNHEY and SVGAGI. With 2 bases removed from V and 1 base from J, the gap between germline ends came to 14 bases. This CDR3 has 16 amino acids. CDR3 nucleotides: TGTGCCAGCAGTTACGCCCGGGGGGCTAATAACTATGGCTACACCTTC. It is translated as CASSYARGANNYGYTF.

The genes are TRBV27 and TRBJ2-7; 8 bases map to TRBD1. J was trimmed by 3 bases and V by 3 bases; bases with no gene match: 4. The CDR3 extends over 14 amino acids. The V gene's germline CDR1 is MNHEY and CDR2 SMNVEV (reference sequence). In DNA form, the CDR3 reads TGTGCCAGCAGTTTTTGGACAGGGTTCTACGAGCAGTACTTC. This sequence encodes CASSFWTGFYEQYF.

As to this clone: Other DNA sequences in the same sample also yield this CDR3. The chain links TRBV5-4 to TRBJ2-3; 10 nucleotides line up with TRBD1. CDR1 SGHNT and CDR2 YYREEE come from the germline V gene (reference sequence). The trim removed 4 bases at V and 4 bases at J, leaving 6 bases unmatched. The CDR3 runs to 15 residues. The CDR3 loop reads CASSPWTGGPDTQYF. CDR3 nucleotide sequence: TGTGCCAGCAGCCCATGGACAGGGGGTCCAGATACGCAGTATTTT. Variable domain in full (rest from reference TRBV5-4 and TRBJ2-3): ETGVTQSPTHLIKTRGQQVTLRCSSQSGHNTVSWYQQALGQGPQFIFQYYREEENGRGNFPPRFSGLQFPNYSSELNVNALELDDSALYLCASSPWTGGPDTQYFGPGTRLTVL.